A single T cell receptor beta chain is shown here with its context. Its specificity is not known. The sample belongs to a study of cytomegalovirus exposure and HLA in healthy donors. Study-level information: Later analysis reported that the roughly 130 validation repertoires shared the platform of the roughly 630 first-cohort repertoires.

This CDR3 has 12 amino acids. CDR1 SGHVS and CDR2 FNYEAQ come from the germline V gene. Trimming took off 2 bases at V and 7 bases at J, with 9 bases between the two ends. Findings and caveats of the study: 150 or so TCR beta chains were listed as cytomegalovirus-associated. The authors confirmed in vitro that three CMV-associated chains were specific for CMV antigens. First-cohort TCR clusters tended to co-occur in the approximately 110 validation repertoires, a later analysis found.

Only in-frame clones appear in the TCRdb table, and some are missing; sequencing was by immunoSEQ multiplex PCR. The sample holds 110,000 to 150,000 clones, 80% to 90% seen once. The TCR originated in a woman aged 30 to 39 in good health and CMV-seronegative. V and J are TRBV7-6 and TRBJ2-7; D is possibly TRBD2 (5 bases). The sample taken for sequencing was PBMCs. CDR3: CASSLLGREQYF. The CDR3 DNA reads as TGTGCCAGCAGCTTATTGGGGAGAGAGCAGTACTTC.